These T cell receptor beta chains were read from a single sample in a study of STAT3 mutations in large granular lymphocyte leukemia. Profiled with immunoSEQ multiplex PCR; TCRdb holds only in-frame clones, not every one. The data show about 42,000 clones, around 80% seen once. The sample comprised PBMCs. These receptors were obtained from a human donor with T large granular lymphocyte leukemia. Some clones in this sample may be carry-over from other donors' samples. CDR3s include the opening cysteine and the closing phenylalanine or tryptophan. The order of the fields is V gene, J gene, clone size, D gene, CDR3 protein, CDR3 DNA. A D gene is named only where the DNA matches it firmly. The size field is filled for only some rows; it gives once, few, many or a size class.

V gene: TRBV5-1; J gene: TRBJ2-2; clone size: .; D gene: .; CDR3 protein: CASAAGVWGELFF; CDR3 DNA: TGCGCCAGCGCCGCCGGGGTTTGGGGGGAGCTGTTTTTT
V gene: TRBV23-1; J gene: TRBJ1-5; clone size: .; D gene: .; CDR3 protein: CASSQSRRGLKSNQPQHF; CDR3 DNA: TGCGCCAGCAGTCAATCCCGCAGGGGCCTAAAAAGCAATCAGCCCCAGCATTTT
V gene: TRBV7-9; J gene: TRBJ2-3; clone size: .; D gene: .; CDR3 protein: CASSPGRDNTDTQYF; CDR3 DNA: TGTGCCAGCAGCCCTGGACGGGATAACACAGATACGCAGTATTTT
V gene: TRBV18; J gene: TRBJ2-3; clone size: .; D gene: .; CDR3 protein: CASSPTTGTDTQYF; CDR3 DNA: TGTGCCAGCTCACCAACGACGGGGACAGATACGCAGTATTTT
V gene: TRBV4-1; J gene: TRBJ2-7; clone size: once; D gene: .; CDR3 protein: CASSQDHRRYYEQYF; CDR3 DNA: TGCGCCAGCAGCCAAGACCACAGGAGGTACTACGAGCAGTACTTC
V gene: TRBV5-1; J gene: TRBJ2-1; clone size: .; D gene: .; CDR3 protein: CASSLYNEQFF; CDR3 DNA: TGCGCCAGCAGCCTATACAATGAGCAGTTCTTC
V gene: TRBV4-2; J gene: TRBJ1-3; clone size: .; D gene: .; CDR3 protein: CASSHAETVYSGNTIYF; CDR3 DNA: TGTGCCAGCAGCCACGCTGAGACCGTCTACTCTGGAAACACCATATATTTT
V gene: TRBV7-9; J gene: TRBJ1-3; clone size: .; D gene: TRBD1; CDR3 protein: CASSPSGTGIAIYF; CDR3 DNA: TGTGCCAGCAGCCCGTCCGGGACAGGGATCGCCATATATTTT
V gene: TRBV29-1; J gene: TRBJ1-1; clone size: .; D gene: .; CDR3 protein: CSVEKWDTEAFF; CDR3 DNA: TGCAGCGTTGAAAAGTGGGACACTGAAGCTTTCTTT
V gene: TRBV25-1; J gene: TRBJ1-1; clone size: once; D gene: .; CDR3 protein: CASSDQGWIEAFF; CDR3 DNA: TGTGCCAGCAGTGATCAGGGGTGGATTGAAGCTTTCTTT
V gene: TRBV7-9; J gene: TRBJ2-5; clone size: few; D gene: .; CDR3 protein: CASSFVLGETQYF; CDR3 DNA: TGTGCCAGCAGCTTTGTTCTAGGGGAGACCCAGTACTTC
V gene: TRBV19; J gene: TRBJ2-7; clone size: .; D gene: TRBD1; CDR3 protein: CASSNRQGTYEQYF; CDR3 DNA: TGTGCCAGTAGTAACCGACAGGGCACCTACGAGCAGTACTTC
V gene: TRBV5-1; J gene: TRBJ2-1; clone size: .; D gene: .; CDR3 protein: CASSTNSEDFYNEQFF; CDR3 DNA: TGCGCCAGCAGCACCAATAGCGAAGACTTCTACAATGAGCAGTTCTTC
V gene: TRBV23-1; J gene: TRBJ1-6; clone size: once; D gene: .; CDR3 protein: CASSQSRTVSSYNSPLHF; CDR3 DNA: TGCGCCAGCAGTCAATCAAGAACAGTAAGCTCCTATAATTCACCCCTCCACTTT
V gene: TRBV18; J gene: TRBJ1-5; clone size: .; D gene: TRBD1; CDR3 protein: CASSPNRGPYSNQPQHF; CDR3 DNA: TGTGCCAGCTCACCGAACAGGGGACCCTATAGCAATCAGCCCCAGCATTTT
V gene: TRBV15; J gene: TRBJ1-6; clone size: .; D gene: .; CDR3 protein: CATSRVSRDSPLHF; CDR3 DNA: TGTGCCACCAGCAGAGTGAGTCGGGATTCACCCCTCCACTTT
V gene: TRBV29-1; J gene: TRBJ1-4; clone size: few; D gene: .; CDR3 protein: CSAAQGKNEKLFF; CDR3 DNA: TGCAGCGCTGCACAGGGAAAGAATGAAAAACTGTTTTTT
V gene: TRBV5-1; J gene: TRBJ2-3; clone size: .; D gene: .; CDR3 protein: CASSLVSGAPTDTQYF; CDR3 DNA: TGCGCCAGCAGCTTGGTGTCGGGGGCCCCCACAGATACGCAGTATTTT
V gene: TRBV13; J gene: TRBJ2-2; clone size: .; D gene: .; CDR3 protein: CASSLVGGGFGELFF; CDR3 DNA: TGTGCCAGCAGCTTAGTTGGCGGCGGGTTCGGGGAGCTGTTTTTT
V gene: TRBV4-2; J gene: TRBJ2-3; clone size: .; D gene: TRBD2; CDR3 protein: CASSQDLAGGEDTQYF; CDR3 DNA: TGTGCCAGCAGCCAAGATCTAGCGGGGGGGGAAGATACGCAGTATTTT
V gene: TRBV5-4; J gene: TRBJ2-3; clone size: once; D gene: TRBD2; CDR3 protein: CASSVPGLAGWKDTQYF; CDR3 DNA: TGTGCCAGCAGCGTACCGGGACTAGCGGGGTGGAAAGATACGCAGTATTTT
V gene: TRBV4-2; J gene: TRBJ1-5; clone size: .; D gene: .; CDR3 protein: CASSQDHGVQPQHF; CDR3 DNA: TGTGCCAGCAGCCAAGATCACGGGGTTCAGCCCCAGCATTTT
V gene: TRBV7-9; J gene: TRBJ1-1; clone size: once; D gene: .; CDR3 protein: CASSLATGEAFF; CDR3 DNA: TGTGCCAGCAGCTTAGCGACAGGTGAAGCTTTCTTT
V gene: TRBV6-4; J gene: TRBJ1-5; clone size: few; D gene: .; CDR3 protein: CASTMPRGDNQPQHF; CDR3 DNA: TGTGCCAGCACCATGCCCCGGGGAGATAATCAGCCCCAGCATTTT
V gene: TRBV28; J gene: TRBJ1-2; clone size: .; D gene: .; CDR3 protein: CASSLHGQYGYTF; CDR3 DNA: TGTGCCAGCAGTTTGCACGGACAGTATGGCTACACCTTC
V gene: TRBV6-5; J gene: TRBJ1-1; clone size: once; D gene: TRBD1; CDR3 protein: CASSPRQGASEAFF; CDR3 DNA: TGTGCCAGCAGTCCTCGGCAGGGGGCGAGTGAAGCTTTCTTT
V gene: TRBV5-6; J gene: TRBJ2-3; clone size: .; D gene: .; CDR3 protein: CASSPGTDTQYF; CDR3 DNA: TGTGCCAGCAGCCCAGGAACAGATACGCAGTATTTT
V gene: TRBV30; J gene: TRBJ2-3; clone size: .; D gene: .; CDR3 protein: CAWSVGGDTQYF; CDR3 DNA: TGTGCCTGGAGTGTCGGAGGGGATACGCAGTATTTT
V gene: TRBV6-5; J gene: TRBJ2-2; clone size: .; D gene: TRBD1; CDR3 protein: CASSQRTGSTGELFF; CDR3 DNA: TGTGCCAGCAGCCAGCGGACAGGGAGCACCGGGGAGCTGTTTTTT
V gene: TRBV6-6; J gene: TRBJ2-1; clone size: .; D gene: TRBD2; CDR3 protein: CASSPTSGGLYNEQFF; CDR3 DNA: TGTGCCAGCAGTCCCACTAGCGGGGGGCTCTACAATGAGCAGTTCTTC
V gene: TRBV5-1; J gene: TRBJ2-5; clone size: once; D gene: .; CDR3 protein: CASSFTHGRQETQYF; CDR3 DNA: TGCGCCAGCAGCTTTACCCACGGGCGTCAAGAGACCCAGTACTTC
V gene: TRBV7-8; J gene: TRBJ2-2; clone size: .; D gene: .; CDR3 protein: CASSKLGQTGELFF; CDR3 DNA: TGTGCCAGCAGCAAACTCGGACAGACCGGGGAGCTGTTTTTT
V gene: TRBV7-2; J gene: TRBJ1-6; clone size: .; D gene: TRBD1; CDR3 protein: CASSWGGTGPYNSPLHF; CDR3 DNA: TGTGCCAGCTCCTGGGGGGGGACAGGGCCTTATAATTCACCCCTCCACTTT
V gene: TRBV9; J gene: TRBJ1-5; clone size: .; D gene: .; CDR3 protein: CASSVGGSAGPQHF; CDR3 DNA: TGTGCCAGCAGCGTAGGAGGGTCAGCAGGTCCCCAGCATTTT
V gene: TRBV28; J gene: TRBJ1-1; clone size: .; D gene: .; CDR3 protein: CASWGVNTEAFF; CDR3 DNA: TGTGCCAGCTGGGGAGTGAACACTGAAGCTTTCTTT
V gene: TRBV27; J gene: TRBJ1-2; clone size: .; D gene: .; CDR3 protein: CASSLFGFRTEINYGYTF; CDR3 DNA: TGTGCCAGCAGTTTGTTTGGGTTTAGGACAGAGATTAACTATGGCTACACCTTC
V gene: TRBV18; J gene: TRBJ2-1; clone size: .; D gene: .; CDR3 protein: CASSPHAGAEQFF; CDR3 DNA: TGTGCCAGCTCACCACACGCGGGGGCTGAGCAGTTCTTC
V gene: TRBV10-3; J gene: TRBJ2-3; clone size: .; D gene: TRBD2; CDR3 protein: CAIGSGGHGSTDTQYF; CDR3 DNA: TGTGCCATTGGTTCGGGAGGCCATGGTAGCACAGATACGCAGTATTTT
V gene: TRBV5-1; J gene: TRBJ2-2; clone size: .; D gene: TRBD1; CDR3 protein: CASSPGDSAYTGELFF; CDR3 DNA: TGCGCCAGCAGCCCAGGGGACAGCGCCTACACCGGGGAGCTGTTTTTT
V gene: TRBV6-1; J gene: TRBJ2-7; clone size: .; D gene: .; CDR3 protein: CASSDSQKGQQYF; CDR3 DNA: TGTGCCAGCAGTGACTCCCAGAAGGGTCAGCAGTACTTC
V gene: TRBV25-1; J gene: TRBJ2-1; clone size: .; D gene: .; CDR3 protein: CASSEVTGGFF; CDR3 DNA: TGTGCCAGCAGTGAAGTTACGGGCGGGTTCTTC
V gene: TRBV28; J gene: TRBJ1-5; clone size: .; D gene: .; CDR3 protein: CASSSPQPQHF; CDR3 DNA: TGTGCCAGCAGCTCTCCTCAGCCCCAGCATTTT
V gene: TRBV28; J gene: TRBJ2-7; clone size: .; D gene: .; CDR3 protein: CASSLGQPYEQYF; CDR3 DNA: TGTGCCAGCAGTTTAGGGCAGCCATACGAGCAGTACTTC
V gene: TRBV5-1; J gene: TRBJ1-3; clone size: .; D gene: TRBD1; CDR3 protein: CASSQSGTVSGNTIYF; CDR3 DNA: TGCGCCAGCAGCCAGAGTGGGACAGTCTCTGGAAACACCATATATTTT
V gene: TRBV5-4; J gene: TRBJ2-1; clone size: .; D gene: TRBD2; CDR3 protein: CASSLDGGDYNEQFF; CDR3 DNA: TGTGCCAGCAGCTTGGATGGGGGGGACTACAATGAGCAGTTCTTC
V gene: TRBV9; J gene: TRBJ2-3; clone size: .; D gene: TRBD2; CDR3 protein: CASSVSGAGADTQYF; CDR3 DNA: TGTGCCAGCAGCGTCAGCGGGGCGGGGGCAGATACGCAGTATTTT
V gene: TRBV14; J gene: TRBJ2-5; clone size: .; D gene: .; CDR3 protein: CASSQQEYGTQYF; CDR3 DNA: TGTGCCAGCAGCCAACAGGAATATGGGACCCAGTACTTC
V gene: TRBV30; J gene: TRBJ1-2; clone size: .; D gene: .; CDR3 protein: CAWNKEGPNYGYTF; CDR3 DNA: TGTGCCTGGAACAAGGAGGGGCCGAACTATGGCTACACCTTC
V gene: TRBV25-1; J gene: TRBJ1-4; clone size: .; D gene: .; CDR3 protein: CASSESRTSNEKLFF; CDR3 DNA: TGTGCCAGCAGTGAATCAAGGACGTCTAATGAAAAACTGTTTTTT
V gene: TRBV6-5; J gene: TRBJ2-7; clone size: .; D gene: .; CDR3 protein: CASSYLGGSEQYF; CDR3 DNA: TGTGCCAGCAGTTATCTAGGGGGGAGCGAGCAGTACTTC
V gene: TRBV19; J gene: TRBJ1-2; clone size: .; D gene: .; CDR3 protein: CASSPDRADGYTF; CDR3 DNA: TGTGCCAGTAGTCCAGATCGCGCCGATGGCTACACCTTC
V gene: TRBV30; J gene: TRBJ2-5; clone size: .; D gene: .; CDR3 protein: CAWRLQGQETQYF; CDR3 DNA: TGTGCCTGGAGACTCCAGGGCCAAGAGACCCAGTACTTC
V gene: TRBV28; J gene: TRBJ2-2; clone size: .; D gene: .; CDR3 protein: CASSPGSHSTGELFF; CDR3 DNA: TGTGCCAGCAGTCCCGGGTCCCATTCCACCGGGGAGCTGTTTTTT
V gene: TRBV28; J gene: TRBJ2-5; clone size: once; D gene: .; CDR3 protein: CASRPTGVRESETQYF; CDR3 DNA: TGTGCCAGCCGGCCGACCGGAGTAAGAGAATCGGAGACCCAGTACTTC
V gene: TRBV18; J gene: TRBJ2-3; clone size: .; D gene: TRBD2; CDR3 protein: CASSLRTSGGTRAETQYF; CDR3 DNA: TGTGCCAGCTCACTTCGGACTAGCGGGGGGACTCGCGCAGAGACGCAGTATTTT